The 2 T cell receptor beta chains below were found in one sample sequenced in a study of cytomegalovirus exposure and HLA in healthy donors. The PCR used 60 Vbeta and 13 Jbeta primers. Data came from immunoSEQ multiplex PCR; TCRdb stores just in-frame clones and leaves some out. Of 150,000 to 200,000 clones in the sample, roughly 77% are singletons; the top ten hold about 0.37%. Specimen: PBMCs. These receptors were collected from a male donor in good health and CMV-seropositive.

The chain carries TRBV18 and TRBJ2-1; D gene uncertain. V was cut by 2 bases and J by 3 bases, with 11 bases left in between. Germline V CDR1 and CDR2: KGHSH, LQKENI. The CDR3 is 15 residues long. The CDR3 sequence: CASSPGLLYYNEQFF. The CDR3, as DNA: TGTGCCAGCTCACCAGGTCTACTCTACTACAATGAGCAGTTCTTC. The complete variable domain, with remaining parts taken from reference TRBV18 and TRBJ2-1, reads NAGVMQNPRHLVRRRGQEARLRCSPMKGHSHVYWYRQLPEEGLKFMVYLQKENIIDESGMPKERFSAEFPKEGPSILRIQQVVRGDSAAYFCASSPGLLYYNEQFFGPGTRLTVL.

This clone was observed a few times. The gene calls are TRBV19 and TRBJ2-3, with 12 positions matching TRBD2. V was pared by 5 bases and J by 3 bases, with 6 bases of the junction left unmatched. This CDR3 has 16 residues. Germline CDR1 reads LNHDA; CDR2 reads SQIVND (reference sequence). DNA for the CDR3: TGTGCCAGTAGTCCGCTAGCGGGGGGGCTTACAGATACGCAGTATTTT. It is translated as CASSPLAGGLTDTQYF.